This T cell receptor beta chain was sequenced for a study of cytomegalovirus exposure and HLA in healthy donors. Whole-study findings and limits: In a later analysis, TCR association rates varied by HLA locus: DRB1 most, HLA-C fewest.

Of note for this clone: As yet, its antigen is unknown.

This CDR3 comprises 16 residues. Germline lookup yields CDR1 MNHEY and CDR2 SMNVEV (reference sequence). Trimming took off 5 bases at V and 0 bases at J, with 11 bases between the two ends. This PCR relied on a set of 60 Vbeta primers and 13 Jbeta primers. Using immunoSEQ multiplex PCR, the repertoire was profiled, and TCRdb retains in-frame clones only, with some absent. The sample records 95,000 to 150,000 clones, around 67% being singletons. The gene calls are TRBV27 and TRBJ2-6; D possibly corresponds to TRBD1 (6 bases). Sequencing used PBMCs. The sequence was collected from a woman aged 40 to 55 in good health and CMV-seronegative. The CDR3 DNA is TGTGCCAGCAGTAGGACAGATCCCTCTGGGGCCAACGTCCTGACTTTC. Translated: CASSRTDPSGANVLTF.